This TCR beta chain was documented in a study of shared clonotypes between healthy human individuals (dated by TCRdb to about 2020). Regarding the complete study: A few men and two women, aged 18 to 49 years, made up the cohort. Different laboratories and diverse techniques were used to prepare libraries and sequence TCR repertoires, to increase sequencing depth and limit assay-specific biases. Each donor's leukapheresis produced roughly between roughly 0.85 and 9 billion PBMCs. To estimate repertoire size and how much clonotypes are shared between individuals, the study performed deep sequencing of blood TCR repertoires from roughly five healthy adults. For each donor, CD4 naive and CD4 memory were each run on three plates, CD8 naive on two plates, and CD8 memory on one plate.

Healthy HIV-negative adults with no recently reported acute infections or vaccinations were included as donors. All donors were Caucasian adults living in Nashville, Tennessee, USA. CD4+ T cells were enriched by magnetic negative selection, after which naive cells were positively selected on CD45RA and the negative fraction was taken as the memory subset. After blood collection by leukapheresis, PBMCs were isolated using Ficoll-Histopaque density gradient centrifugation and then cryopreserved in the vapor phase of liquid nitrogen. Purity and quantity of every magnetically sorted T cell population were checked by analytical flow cytometry. From each sorted fraction, genomic DNA was isolated and quantified by UV absorbance on a Nanodrop 2000c. Overall study outcomes, separate from this receptor: Based on pairwise subsampling, the degree of clonotype sharing among donors was expected to be affected by sequencing depth. Rarefaction of sorted-subset datasets indicated incomplete sequencing despite the large sequencing depth. Only blood was sampled, and tissue TCR repertoires likely differ from those in blood. Clonotypes shared by all four sorted-subset donors showed higher generation probabilities than non-shared clonotypes. Larger estimated clonotype richness was generally found for naive subsets than for memory subsets. Across a handful of donors, approximately 5% of naive CD4, roughly 3.8% of naive CD8, under 2.5% of memory CD4, and roughly 0.41% of memory CD8 clonotypes were shared. Because the study included a small number of donors, the genetic and exposure-history diversity represented was limited.

The CDR3 spans 15 residues, from the cysteine through the phenylalanine. CDR3 DNA is the only sequence kept; it has 45 bases, read in frame from the first base. From the germline V gene, CDR1 is MNHEY and CDR2 is SVGAGI. Unmatched junction bases come to 8, with V trimmed by 6 bases and J by 3 bases. Using the deep immunoSEQ assay, multiplex PCR amplified TCR CDR3 regions from genomic DNA. Genomic DNA extracted from each cell subset was distributed evenly over all wells of several immunoSEQ 96-well plates, and each plate served as one replicate. For sorted subsets, around 200 ng genomic DNA, equal to 30,000 to 35,000 T cell genomes, was loaded into each replicate PCR. Purified libraries were measured with a Qubit 3.0 fluorometer, size-checked on a Bioanalyzer 2100, and measured again with the KAPA Library Quantification kit. Each immunoSEQ 96-well plate was sequenced on its own single-read 150-cycle Illumina NextSeq 550 flow cell. The original pipeline was this. Because the immunoSEQ output held only junctional sequences and lacked quality scores, the filtering could not match the filtering applied to full-length reads. Sequences were annotated with PyIR, a Python wrapper for IgBLAST v1.9, using IMGT germline references to assign V/J genes and CDR3. Any read was removed if the V/J assignment was weak (E-value above 1e-6), the CDR3 was missing, or the read contained stop codons, out-of-frame junctions, or ambiguous translated residues. A V3J clonotype was defined by an identical inferred V gene, J gene, and CDR3 amino acid sequence. To compute the percentage overlap between repertoires, the number of shared unique clonotypes was divided by the size of the smaller repertoire. Repertoire richness was assessed with RTK rarefaction, the Chao1 estimator, and Recon v2.1 estimates of unobserved clonotypes. Generation probabilities were computed with OLGA for all TCRbeta clonotypes obtained by the gDNA method from several donors. TCRdb holds this immuneACCESS table with in-frame rearrangements only. Some clones are missing; in checked studies, unresolved V genes explain under half, and the rest has no known cause. V and J calls and clone size are as listed in that table; D and trimming were resolved from the DNA. The sample has 150,000 to 200,000 clones on record, 90% to 95% of them singletons. The top ten clonotypes cover around 0.067% of the sample.

This clone appeared a single time. Its antigen has not been determined. The input lacks base qualities; no much larger clone sits a single base away. Sequenced: naive CD4+ T cells sorted from blood. The cell subset or site label for this specimen denotes: CD45RA+ positively selected. This TCR was recovered from a woman under 40 in good health. In this chain, TRBV6-5 is recombined with TRBJ1-2; 9 bases in the middle match TRBD1. The CDR3: CASRGTGREYYGYTF. At the DNA level, the sequence is TGTGCCAGCAGAGGGACAGGGCGGGAATACTATGGCTACACCTTC.